The rows below give T cell receptor beta chains drawn from one sample of a study of patients and donors after allogeneic stem cell transplantation. TCRdb reprocessed the RT-PCR reads with MiXCR, giving one entry per CDR3 protein. The sample records under 200,000 distinct CDR3 sequences, approximately 28% being singletons. The specimen sequenced was blood, either unsorted or a sorted T cell fraction (not recorded which). The receptors shown here come from a human donor who was either an allogeneic HSCT recipient or a stem cell or donor lymphocyte infusion donor (not recorded which). It is not recorded whose cells these are; they may come from a transplant donor. Both conserved end residues are part of each CDR3. Each record gives: D gene, V gene, J gene, clone size, CDR3 protein, CDR3 DNA. The D gene is left open where the match is weak. A row's size may be missing; if present it is once, few, many or a size class.

D gene: TRBD2
V gene: TRBV12-3/TRBV12-4
J gene: TRBJ2-7
clone size: .
CDR3 protein: CASSARLAGGSYEQYF
CDR3 DNA: TGTGCCAGCAGTGCCCGACTAGCGGGAGGGTCCTACGAGCAGTACTTC

D gene: .
V gene: TRBV5-1
J gene: TRBJ1-1
clone size: .
CDR3 protein: CASRLTGTNTEAFF
CDR3 DNA: TGCGCCAGCCGCTTGACAGGAACGAACACTGAAGCTTTCTTT

D gene: .
V gene: TRBV7-9
J gene: TRBJ2-7
clone size: many
CDR3 protein: CASSLEVRSYEQYF
CDR3 DNA: TGTGCCAGCAGCTTAGAGGTCAGATCCTACGAGCAGTACTTC

D gene: .
V gene: TRBV9
J gene: TRBJ1-3
clone size: many
CDR3 protein: CASSVGGPGNTIYF
CDR3 DNA: TGTGCCAGCAGCGTGGGGGGGCCTGGAAACACCATATATTTT

D gene: TRBD1
V gene: TRBV18
J gene: TRBJ2-7
clone size: .
CDR3 protein: CASSPRTGGADEQYF
CDR3 DNA: TGTGCCAGCTCACCAAGGACAGGGGGAGCTGACGAGCAGTACTTC

D gene: .
V gene: TRBV20-1
J gene: TRBJ2-2
clone size: .
CDR3 protein: CSASGPSNTGELFF
CDR3 DNA: TGCAGTGCTAGCGGGCCATCGAACACCGGGGAGCTGTTTTTT

D gene: .
V gene: TRBV11-2
J gene: TRBJ2-1
clone size: .
CDR3 protein: CASSSGTPRRDEQFF
CDR3 DNA: TGTGCCAGCAGCTCCGGGACCCCTAGGAGGGATGAGCAGTTCTTC

D gene: TRBD2
V gene: TRBV27
J gene: TRBJ2-3
clone size: .
CDR3 protein: CASSKAGPSTDTQYF
CDR3 DNA: TGTGCCAGCAGTAAAGCGGGACCGAGCACAGATACGCAGTATTTT

D gene: .
V gene: TRBV4-2
J gene: TRBJ2-1
clone size: few
CDR3 protein: CASSLFYEQFF
CDR3 DNA: TGTGCCAGCAGCCTCTTCTATGAGCAGTTCTTC

D gene: .
V gene: TRBV12-3/TRBV12-4
J gene: TRBJ1-2
clone size: few
CDR3 protein: CASSLSSANYGYTF
CDR3 DNA: TGTGCCAGCAGTTTATCATCAGCGAACTATGGCTACACCTTC

D gene: .
V gene: TRBV11-2
J gene: TRBJ1-6
clone size: few
CDR3 protein: CASSRSSYNSPLHF
CDR3 DNA: TGTGCCAGCAGCCGGAGCTCCTATAATTCACCCCTCCACTTT

D gene: .
V gene: TRBV4-3
J gene: TRBJ1-6
clone size: .
CDR3 protein: CASSREGTRLNSPLHF
CDR3 DNA: TGCGCCAGCAGCCGAGAGGGGACAAGGTTGAATTCACCCCTCCACTTT

D gene: .
V gene: TRBV9
J gene: TRBJ1-1
clone size: .
CDR3 protein: CASAEGGMNTEAFF
CDR3 DNA: TGTGCCAGCGCGGAGGGGGGGATGAACACTGAAGCTTTCTTT

D gene: .
V gene: TRBV29-1
J gene: TRBJ2-6
clone size: .
CDR3 protein: CSVSGANVLTF
CDR3 DNA: TGCAGCGTTTCCGGGGCCAACGTCCTGACTTTC

D gene: .
V gene: TRBV28
J gene: TRBJ1-1
clone size: many
CDR3 protein: CASSDRGEAFF
CDR3 DNA: TGTGCCAGCAGCGACCGTGGAGAGGCTTTCTTT

D gene: TRBD1
V gene: TRBV7-9
J gene: TRBJ1-1
clone size: few
CDR3 protein: CASSPGQASTEAFF
CDR3 DNA: TGTGCCAGCAGTCCCGGACAGGCGAGCACTGAAGCTTTCTTT

D gene: TRBD1
V gene: TRBV20-1
J gene: TRBJ1-2
clone size: many
CDR3 protein: CSASRLGQGGGYTF
CDR3 DNA: TGCAGTGCTAGCCGATTAGGACAGGGAGGCGGCTACACCTTC

D gene: TRBD1
V gene: TRBV4-3
J gene: TRBJ2-4
clone size: .
CDR3 protein: CASSERQGLLAKNIQYF
CDR3 DNA: TGCGCCAGCAGCGAACGACAGGGCTTATTAGCCAAAAACATTCAGTACTTC

D gene: .
V gene: TRBV2
J gene: TRBJ1-1
clone size: .
CDR3 protein: CASRDSVNTEAFF
CDR3 DNA: TGTGCCAGCAGAGACAGCGTGAACACTGAAGCTTTCTTT

D gene: TRBD2
V gene: TRBV29-1
J gene: TRBJ2-1
clone size: few
CDR3 protein: CSAMGARLAVYNEQFF
CDR3 DNA: TGCAGCGCCATGGGGGCTAGACTAGCGGTATACAATGAGCAGTTCTTC

D gene: .
V gene: TRBV27
J gene: TRBJ1-1
clone size: .
CDR3 protein: CASRLPGEAFF
CDR3 DNA: TGTGCCAGCAGGTTACCCGGTGAAGCTTTCTTT